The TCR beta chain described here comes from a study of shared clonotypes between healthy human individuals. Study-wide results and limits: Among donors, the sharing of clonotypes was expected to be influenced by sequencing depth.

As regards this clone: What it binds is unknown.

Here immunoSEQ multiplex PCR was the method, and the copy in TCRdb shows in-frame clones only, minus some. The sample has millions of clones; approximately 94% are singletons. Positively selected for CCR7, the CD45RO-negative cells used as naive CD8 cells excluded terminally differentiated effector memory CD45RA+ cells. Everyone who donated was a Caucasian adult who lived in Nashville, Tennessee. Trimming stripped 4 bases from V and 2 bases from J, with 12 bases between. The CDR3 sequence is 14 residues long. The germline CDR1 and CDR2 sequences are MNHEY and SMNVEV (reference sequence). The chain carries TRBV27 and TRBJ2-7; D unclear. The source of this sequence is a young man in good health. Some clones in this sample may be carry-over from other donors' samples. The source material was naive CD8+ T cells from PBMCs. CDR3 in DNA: TGTGCCAGCAGTTCCCGGCTGGTGCCCTACGAGCAGTACTTC. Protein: CASSSRLVPYEQYF.